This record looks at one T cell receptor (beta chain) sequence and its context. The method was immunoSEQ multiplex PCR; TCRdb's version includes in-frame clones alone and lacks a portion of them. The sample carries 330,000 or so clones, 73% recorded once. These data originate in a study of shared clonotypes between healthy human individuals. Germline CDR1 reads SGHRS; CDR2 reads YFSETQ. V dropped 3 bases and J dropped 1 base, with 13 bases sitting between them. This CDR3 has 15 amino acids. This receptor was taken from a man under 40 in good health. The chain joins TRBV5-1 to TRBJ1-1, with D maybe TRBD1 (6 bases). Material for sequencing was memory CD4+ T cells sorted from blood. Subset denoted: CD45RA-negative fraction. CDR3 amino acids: CASSSFLGANTEAFF. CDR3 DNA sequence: TGCGCCAGCAGCTCCTTCCTGGGGGCGAACACTGAAGCTTTCTTT.